Below, 4 T cell receptor beta chains from the same sample are listed, as sequenced in a study of cytotoxic CD8 clonotypes in ibrutinib-treated CLL. Sequencing used immunoSEQ multiplex PCR; TCRdb keeps in-frame clones, though not all of them. The table lists roughly 190,000 clones, around 72% of them singletons. The source was PBMCs, collected after 24 months of ibrutinib treatment. Source of these receptors: a human donor with chronic lymphocytic leukemia.

This CDR3 is CASSLGRDQPQHF. The CDR3 DNA is TGTGCCAGCAGCTTGGGAAGGGATCAGCCCCAGCATTTT. The V gene is TRBV5-4, the J gene TRBJ1-5; no reliable D call. Germline V CDR1 and CDR2: SGHNT, YYREEE (reference sequence). This CDR3 region has 13 residues. The V end was cut by 0 bases, the J end by 5 bases, with 6 bases between.

This clone occurred a few times. The genes are TRBV18 and TRBJ2-7, with TRBD2 matching over 13 bases. The CDR3 consists of 14 residues. CDR1 KGHSH and CDR2 LQKENI come from the germline V gene. Losses at the gene ends were 1 base for V and 11 bases for J; bases not matched to a gene: 5. The CDR3 bases are TGTGCCAGCTCACCACAACTAGCGGGAGGGGGGAAGTACTTC. Translation gives CASSPQLAGGGKYF.

The rearrangement joins TRBV6-6 to TRBJ1-1; 8 bases are shared with TRBD1. Germline trimming cut 6 bases from V and 5 bases from J; bases unmatched to any gene: 11. This CDR3 contains 15 residues. Germline V gene data show CDR1 as MNHNY and CDR2 as SVGAGI (reference sequence). DNA of the CDR3: TGTGCCAGCAGGGGCCAGGGGGCAGGGGATACTGAAGCTTTCTTT. It specifies CASRGQGAGDTEAFF.

The rearrangement uses TRBV14 and TRBJ2-7; D possibly corresponds to TRBD1 (6 bases). The CDR3 consists of 15 residues. From germline, CDR1 is SGHDN and CDR2 FVKESK. V gave up 4 bases and J gave up 6 bases, with 19 bases separating them. DNA for the CDR3: TGTGCCAGCAGCCCCACAGGGTGGGGCCCCGCCGAGCAGTACTTC. It codes for CASSPTGWGPAEQYF.